This TCR beta chain was identified in a study of OX40 agonist ivuxolimab in advanced cancers. Study background: A diagnosis of hepatocellular carcinoma, melanoma, renal cell or head and neck cancer was present in dose-escalation patients. Partial responses were achieved by three patients, one with hepatocellular carcinoma and two with cutaneous melanoma. Study outcomes and limitations: Several nonresponders also turned out to have low normalized T-cell clonal expansion. By week 6 at 0.1 to 3.0 mg/kg, blood CD4+ and CD8+ T cells had expanded clonally.

Only in-frame clones appear in the TCRdb table, and some are missing; sequencing was by immunoSEQ multiplex PCR. The data contain roughly 70,000 clones, around 89% of them singletons. Regarding this clone: The antigen is not known.

The CDR3 runs to 16 residues. V was clipped by 0 bases and J by 4 bases; unmatched bases: 2. Germline values: CDR1 SGHNT, CDR2 YYREEE (reference sequence). Sample: CD4+ or CD8+ T cells sorted from blood, taken in a trial of the OX40 agonist ivuxolimab. The chain uses TRBV5-4 and TRBJ2-2; 11 bases agree with TRBD1. The origin of this receptor is an adult with an advanced solid tumor such as melanoma, head and neck, liver or kidney cancer. The CDR3 spells CASSLAGTGGTGELFF. The CDR3 DNA sequence: TGTGCCAGCAGCTTGGCCGGGACAGGGGGCACCGGGGAGCTGTTTTTT.